The T cell receptor (beta chain) described here comes from a study of human T cells and chemical hapten exposure. About the research overall: It was small differences in pooled library volume that mainly caused per-sample TCR yields to vary.

The sample's time point: patch test 2, 6 weeks after DPC sensitization. Described treatment: therapeutic diphenylcyclopropenone sensitization with weekly scalp DPC. Alopecia patients deemed DPC-suitable, aged 18 to 70, excluding pregnancy. This clonotype was recorded many times. In the library, unique molecular identifiers were attached to individual cDNA molecules. In the source study's methods: Counting gave a median of approximately 97,000 TCRs per sample, with values ranging from 23,224 to 690,600. TCRdb re-called the RACE reads with MiXCR, one entry per CDR3 protein. The V and J calls shown here were made by TCRdb, not taken from the authors' results. Of about 40,000 distinct CDR3 sequences listed, about 3.5% were seen once; the top ten hold roughly 6.6%. Germline V gene data show CDR1 as DFQATT and CDR2 as SNEGSKA (reference sequence). J gave up 1 base and V 6 bases, and 8 bases lay outside the gene matches. CDR3 length equals 15 residues.

The V gene is TRBV20-1, the J gene TRBJ2-3; 9 bases are shared with TRBD1. The clonotype comes from a man aged 40-49 years with alopecia areata. Some clones in this sample may be carry-over from other donors' samples. Sample: whole blood, taken in connection with sensitization to the hapten diphenylcyclopropenone (DPC). The CDR3 loop reads CSAAGRQGGTDTQYF. The CDR3 DNA is TGCAGTGCCGCGGGCCGACAGGGGGGCACAGATACGCAGTATTTT.